This record covers a single TCR beta chain. This sample was taken from a study of shared clonotypes between healthy human individuals. Study as a whole: The people who gave samples were a couple of women and a few men aged 18 to 49.

Trimming left V 3 bases short and J 4 bases short, with 16 bases between. The CDR3 runs 15 residues. Germline V CDR1 and CDR2: MDHEN, SYDVKM. Assay: immunoSEQ multiplex PCR; the TCRdb copy retains only in-frame clones and omits some. This repertoire shows about 610,000 clones, about 96% found once; its top ten account for roughly 0.1%. Only CD45RO-negative cells positively selected for CCR7 counted as naive CD8 cells, so terminally differentiated effector memory CD45RA+ cells were excluded. Material: naive CD8+ T cells sorted from blood. The receptor comes from a woman in her 30s in good health. The J gene is TRBJ2-7, the V gene TRBV28, with D perhaps matching TRBD1 (5 bases). This CDR3 reads CASSFPRVVVYEQYF. The DNA for the CDR3 is TGTGCCAGCAGTTTCCCCAGGGTGGTAGTATACGAGCAGTACTTC.